This entry features one T cell receptor (beta chain) sequence. CDR1 MNHEY and CDR2 SMNVEV come from the germline V gene (reference sequence). The CDR3 totals 14 residues. Trimming removed 6 bases at V and 6 bases at J, with 15 bases between. The entry originates in a study of blood T cell repertoires in COVID-19. Overall study context: Material from acute and convalescent COVID-19 was sourced from the United States, Italy and Spain. The cDNA or gDNA used as material had been derived from T cells, B-cell-depleted T cells, or PBMCs.

Per the original methods: Researchers report that nucleated cell counts were estimated from reference gene primer amplification. The data were produced by immunoSEQ multiplex PCR, yet TCRdb's version contains in-frame clones alone and is incomplete. V, J and clone size are taken as reported in that table, and D and trimming were inferred from the DNA itself. The sample lists approximately 70,000 clones, around 87% seen once, with 1.2% in the top ten. The V call is TRBV27, the J call TRBJ2-1, with D possibly TRBD1 on 7 matching bases. Sample: peripheral blood. The TCR originated in a woman aged 60-70 years with acute or convalescent COVID-19. DNA for the CDR3: TGTGCCAGCAGCTATAGTCAGGGGGGCAATGAGCAGTTCTTC. Protein sequence: CASSYSQGGNEQFF.